The present T cell receptor beta chain was sequenced within a study of blood T cells in healthy people across ages. The study's findings and limits: Researchers judged that diversity estimates from one million T cells fell short of true values. Per million T cells, the diversity of TCR beta decreased roughly linearly as age advanced. Reliance upon unsorted PBMCs precluded definitive naive versus antigen-experienced comparison.

Trimming took off 0 bases at V and 3 bases at J, with 11 bases between the two ends. This CDR3 region has 15 residues. Germline V CDR1 and CDR2: LGHNA, YNFKEQ. Concerning this clonotype: Its antigen is as yet unknown.

Primed by a sample-barcoded 5' primer and a J-beta primer mix, a second PCR proceeded for roughly 7 to 12 cycles. TCRdb independently ran MiXCR on the 5' RACE reads; one entry per CDR3 protein. The table lists some 1,800,000 distinct CDR3 sequences, more than 35% of them singletons. Sequenced material: blood. The J gene is TRBJ1-2, the V gene TRBV4-2; a weak D match, TRBD1 (6 bases). The sequence was obtained from a human donor in good health. This chain's CDR3 is CASSQEQGLYYGYTF. CDR3 nucleotides: TGTGCCAGCAGCCAAGAACAGGGCCTCTACTATGGCTACACCTTC.